These T cell receptor beta chains were read from a single sample in a study of CD8 T cells in ankylosing spondylitis. MiXCR, applied by TCRdb to the 5' RACE reads, yields one record per CDR3 protein. Here the sample spans about 800,000 distinct CDR3 sequences, 12% being singletons. Specimen: blood, either unsorted or a sorted T cell fraction (not recorded which). These receptors all stem from a male donor with ankylosing spondylitis. CDR3s include the opening cysteine and the closing phenylalanine or tryptophan. A D gene is named only where the DNA matches it firmly. Some rows mark clone size as missing; the rest say once, few, many or name a class of expanded clone.

j_call,clone_size,d_call,v_call,cdr3_aa,cdr3_nt
TRBJ1-5,few,TRBD1,TRBV12-3/TRBV12-4,CASSLWDRNQPQHF,TGTGCCAGCAGTTTATGGGACAGGAATCAGCCCCAGCATTTT
TRBJ2-3,NA,TRBD2,TRBV4-2,CASSIRTSGTLTRWSTDTQYF,TGTGCCAGCAGCATCAGGACTAGCGGGACTCTAACCCGTTGGTCCACAGATACGCAGTATTTT
TRBJ1-3,NA,NA,TRBV20-1,CSAYNITGNTIYF,TGCAGTGCCTACAATATCACAGGAAACACCATATATTTT
TRBJ1-1,few,NA,TRBV25-1,CASSDRGRRNTEAFF,TGTGCCAGCAGTGACCGCGGACGCCGGAACACTGAAGCTTTCTTT
TRBJ1-1,NA,NA,TRBV9,CASSVGSWGREAFF,TGTGCCAGCAGCGTAGGAAGTTGGGGTCGTGAAGCTTTCTTT
TRBJ2-3,many,TRBD2,TRBV29-1,CSAEIAGTDTQYF,TGCAGCGCTGAGATAGCGGGAACAGATACGCAGTATTTT
TRBJ1-2,NA,NA,TRBV5-1,CASSLVPGPEYGYTF,TGCGCCAGCAGCTTGGTCCCGGGACCCGAGTATGGCTACACCTTC
TRBJ2-1,many,NA,TRBV30,CAWSLAGSYNEQFF,TGTGCCTGGAGTTTGGCGGGGTCCTACAATGAGCAGTTCTTC
TRBJ1-6,few,NA,TRBV28,CASSPRTWWTNNSPLHF,TGTGCCAGCAGTCCCAGGACTTGGTGGACAAATAATTCACCCCTCCACTTT
TRBJ2-1,NA,TRBD2,TRBV5-1,CASLDRGGGSYNEQFF,TGCGCCAGCCTCGACCGGGGGGGAGGCTCCTACAATGAGCAGTTCTTC
TRBJ2-4,few,NA,TRBV4-1,CASSQGFVGVLAKNIQYF,TGCGCCAGCAGCCAAGGGTTTGTCGGGGTGCTAGCCAAAAACATTCAGTACTTC
TRBJ2-1,NA,TRBD1,TRBV9,CASSVRQGPKDEQFF,TGTGCCAGCAGCGTGCGACAGGGGCCCAAGGATGAGCAGTTCTTC
TRBJ2-3,once,TRBD2,TRBV4-2,CASSQRGRETDTQYF,TGTGCCAGCAGCCAGCGAGGGAGGGAGACAGATACGCAGTATTTT
TRBJ2-1,many,TRBD2,TRBV29-1,CSVGWTSGSRYNEQFF,TGCAGCGTTGGTTGGACTAGCGGGAGTCGGTACAATGAGCAGTTCTTC
TRBJ2-3,NA,TRBD2,TRBV10-3,CAIKAGGNTDTQYF,TGTGCCATCAAAGCGGGGGGGAACACAGATACGCAGTATTTT
TRBJ2-7,few,NA,TRBV20-1,CSARGGLSYEQYF,TGCAGTGCAAGGGGGGGGCTTTCCTACGAGCAGTACTTC
TRBJ2-7,few,NA,TRBV5-1,CASSLAGNEQYF,TGCGCCAGCAGCTTGGCCGGAAACGAGCAGTACTTC
TRBJ2-7,NA,NA,TRBV6-5,CASSYWAGALYEQYF,TGTGCCAGCAGTTACTGGGCAGGGGCCTTATACGAGCAGTACTTC
TRBJ1-3,few,NA,TRBV9,CASSVGGPDDGNTIYF,TGTGCCAGCAGCGTAGGGGGCCCGGATGATGGAAACACCATATATTTT
TRBJ1-1,few,NA,TRBV20-1,CSARGMVAEAFF,TGCAGTGCTAGGGGGATGGTGGCTGAAGCTTTCTTT
TRBJ1-4,NA,TRBD1,TRBV4-3,CASSQVDRGGEKLFF,TGCGCCAGCAGCCAAGTCGACAGGGGGGGTGAAAAACTGTTTTTT
TRBJ2-2,few,NA,TRBV5-1,CASSFYGVDFDTGELFF,TGCGCCAGCAGCTTTTACGGGGTGGACTTCGACACCGGGGAGCTGTTTTTT
TRBJ2-3,NA,NA,TRBV9,CASSVGHTTDTQYF,TGTGCCAGCAGCGTGGGCCATACCACAGATACGCAGTATTTT
TRBJ2-3,once,TRBD2,TRBV7-2,CASSLALGSGRKDTQYF,TGTGCCAGCAGCTTAGCGTTGGGTAGCGGGAGGAAAGATACGCAGTATTTT
TRBJ2-7,few,NA,TRBV7-2,CASSRDRREQYF,TGTGCCAGCAGCCGCGACAGACGCGAGCAGTACTTC
TRBJ1-5,few,NA,TRBV12-3/TRBV12-4,CASTLDRRNQPQHF,TGTGCCAGCACCCTCGACAGGAGGAATCAGCCCCAGCATTTT
TRBJ1-1,few,NA,TRBV9,CASSVQSGNTEAFF,TGTGCCAGCAGCGTACAGTCCGGGAACACTGAAGCTTTCTTT
TRBJ1-1,few,NA,TRBV6-2/TRBV6-3,CASSYSQYPRDTEAFF,TGTGCCAGCAGTTACTCGCAATACCCCCGGGACACTGAAGCTTTCTTT
TRBJ1-2,NA,NA,TRBV27,CASSSPRTVYGYTF,TGTGCCAGCAGTTCCCCTCGGACGGTCTATGGCTACACCTTC
TRBJ1-2,NA,NA,TRBV15,CATSQDSIVYGYTF,TGTGCCACCAGCCAGGACAGCATAGTCTATGGCTACACCTTC
TRBJ2-2,NA,NA,TRBV5-1,CASSLAGSYTGELFF,TGCGCCAGCAGCTTGGCCGGCAGCTACACCGGGGAGCTGTTTTTT
TRBJ1-1,NA,NA,TRBV5-1,CASNSGGGNTEAFF,TGCGCCAGCAATTCCGGGGGTGGGAACACTGAAGCTTTCTTT
TRBJ1-1,few,NA,TRBV7-2,CASSGDGRGRTEAFF,TGTGCCAGCAGCGGGGACGGAAGAGGGAGGACTGAAGCTTTCTTT
TRBJ1-6,NA,TRBD1,TRBV12-3/TRBV12-4,CASSPDRVDNSPLHF,TGTGCCAGCAGTCCGGACAGGGTGGATAATTCACCCCTCCACTTT
TRBJ2-6,few,NA,TRBV20-1,CSAQRGDGANVLTF,TGCAGTGCTCAAAGGGGGGATGGGGCCAACGTCCTGACTTTC
TRBJ2-7,few,TRBD1,TRBV4-3,CASSQDARTGSKYEQYF,TGCGCCAGCAGCCAAGATGCCCGGACAGGGAGCAAATACGAGCAGTACTTC
TRBJ2-7,many,TRBD2,TRBV20-1,CSATGIAGGPPYEQYF,TGCAGTGCCACGGGAATCGCGGGAGGGCCCCCCTACGAGCAGTACTTC
TRBJ1-2,NA,NA,TRBV6-5,CASSYSVTWQGYGYTF,TGTGCCAGCAGTTACTCGGTAACTTGGCAGGGCTATGGCTACACCTTC
TRBJ2-5,NA,NA,TRBV7-2,CASTGFQETQYF,TGTGCCAGCACCGGATTCCAAGAGACCCAGTACTTC
TRBJ2-1,NA,TRBD2,TRBV10-3,CAISPSGRSVNEQFF,TGTGCCATCAGCCCCAGCGGGAGGAGCGTCAATGAGCAGTTCTTC
TRBJ2-7,NA,NA,TRBV6-2/TRBV6-3,CASSKGVGRSSYEQYF,TGTGCCAGCAGTAAGGGAGTCGGCAGGAGCTCCTACGAGCAGTACTTC
TRBJ1-6,few,NA,TRBV28,CASRTAGGTANSPLHF,TGTGCCAGCAGGACTGCCGGGGGGACCGCAAATTCACCCCTCCACTTT
TRBJ2-7,few,NA,TRBV20-1,CSARWLANEQYF,TGCAGTGCTAGATGGCTAGCGAACGAGCAGTACTTC
TRBJ1-4,few,TRBD1,TRBV27,CASTSYRGVGEKLFF,TGTGCCAGCACCTCGTACAGGGGCGTGGGAGAAAAACTGTTTTTT
TRBJ2-7,NA,TRBD1,TRBV5-1,CASSLRGGTGFIYEQYF,TGCGCCAGCAGCTTGCGGGGCGGGACAGGGTTTATCTACGAGCAGTACTTC
TRBJ2-1,many,NA,TRBV10-3,CAISGGRESYEQFF,TGTGCCATCAGTGGGGGGCGGGAGAGCTATGAGCAGTTCTTC
TRBJ1-4,few,NA,TRBV20-1,CSASESSFNEKLFF,TGCAGTGCTAGTGAGTCCTCGTTTAATGAAAAACTGTTTTTT
TRBJ1-6,few,TRBD1,TRBV4-3,CASSQEDRGGSPLHF,TGCGCCAGCAGCCAAGAAGACAGGGGAGGTTCACCCCTCCACTTT
TRBJ1-1,NA,NA,TRBV6-1,CASSPRRTVDTEAFF,TGTGCCAGCAGCCCTCGGCGGACAGTCGACACTGAAGCTTTCTTT
TRBJ2-5,many,NA,TRBV20-1,CSAWDQETQYF,TGCAGTGCCTGGGACCAAGAGACCCAGTACTTC
TRBJ1-2,NA,NA,TRBV6-1,CASSNRDKDYGYTF,TGTGCCAGCAGTAATAGGGACAAAGACTATGGCTACACCTTC